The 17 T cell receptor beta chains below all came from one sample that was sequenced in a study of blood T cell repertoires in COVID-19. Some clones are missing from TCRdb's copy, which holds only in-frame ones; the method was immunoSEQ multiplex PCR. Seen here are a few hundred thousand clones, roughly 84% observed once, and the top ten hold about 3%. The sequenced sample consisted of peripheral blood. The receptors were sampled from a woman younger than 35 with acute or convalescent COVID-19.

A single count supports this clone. The DNA of the CDR3 is TGTGCCTGGAGTCCTGACATCTTTCAGTACTTC. Amino acid sequence: CAWSPDIFQYF. The V gene is TRBV30, the J gene TRBJ2-7, with unresolved D. The CDR3 totals 11 residues. Trimming took 2 bases from V and 10 from J, leaving 12 bases between them. Germline V gene data show CDR1 as GTSNPN and CDR2 as SVGIG (reference sequence).

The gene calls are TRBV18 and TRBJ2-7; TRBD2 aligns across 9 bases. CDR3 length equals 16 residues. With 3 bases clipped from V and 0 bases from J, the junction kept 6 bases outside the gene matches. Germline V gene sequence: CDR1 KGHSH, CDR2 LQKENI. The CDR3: CASSPQTSGYSYEQYF. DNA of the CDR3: TGTGCCAGCTCACCCCAGACTAGCGGTTACTCCTACGAGCAGTACTTC.

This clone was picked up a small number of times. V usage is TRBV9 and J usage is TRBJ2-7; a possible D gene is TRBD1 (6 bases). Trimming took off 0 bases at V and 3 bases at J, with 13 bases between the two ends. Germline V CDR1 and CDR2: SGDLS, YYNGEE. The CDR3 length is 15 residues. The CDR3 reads CASSVASQGIYEQYF. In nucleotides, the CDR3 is TGTGCCAGCAGCGTAGCGTCCCAGGGGATCTACGAGCAGTACTTC.

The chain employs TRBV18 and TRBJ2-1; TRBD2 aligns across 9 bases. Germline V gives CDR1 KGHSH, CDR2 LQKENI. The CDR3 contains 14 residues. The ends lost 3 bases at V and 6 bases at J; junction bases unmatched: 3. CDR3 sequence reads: CASSPGTSSNEQFF. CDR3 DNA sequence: TGTGCCAGCTCACCGGGGACTAGCTCCAATGAGCAGTTCTTC.

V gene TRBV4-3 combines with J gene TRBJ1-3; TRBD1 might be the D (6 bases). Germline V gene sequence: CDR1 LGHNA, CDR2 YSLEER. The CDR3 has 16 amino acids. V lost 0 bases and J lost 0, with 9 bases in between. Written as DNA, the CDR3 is TGCGCCAGCAGCCAAGATTGGACAGCCTCTGGAAACACCATATATTTT. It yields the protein CASSQDWTASGNTIYF.

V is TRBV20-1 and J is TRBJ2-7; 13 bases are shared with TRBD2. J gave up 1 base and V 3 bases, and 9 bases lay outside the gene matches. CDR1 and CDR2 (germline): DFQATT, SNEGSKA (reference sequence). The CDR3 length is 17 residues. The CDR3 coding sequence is TGCAGTGCTAGTGGACTAGCGGGAGTGAAGAAGTCCTACGAGCAGTACTTC. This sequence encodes CSASGLAGVKKSYEQYF.

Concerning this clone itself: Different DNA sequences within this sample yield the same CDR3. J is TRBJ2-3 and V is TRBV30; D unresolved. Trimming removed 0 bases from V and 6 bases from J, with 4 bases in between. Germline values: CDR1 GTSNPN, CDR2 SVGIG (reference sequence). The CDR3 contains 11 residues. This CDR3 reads CAWSVGDTQYF. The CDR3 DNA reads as TGTGCCTGGAGTGTCGGTGATACGCAGTATTTT.

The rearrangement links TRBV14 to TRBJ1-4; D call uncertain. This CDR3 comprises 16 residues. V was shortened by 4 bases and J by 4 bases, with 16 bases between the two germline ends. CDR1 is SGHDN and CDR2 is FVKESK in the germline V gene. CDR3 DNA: TGTGCCAGCAGCCTTACCGGCCGAGGACTTAATGAAAAACTGTTTTTT. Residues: CASSLTGRGLNEKLFF.

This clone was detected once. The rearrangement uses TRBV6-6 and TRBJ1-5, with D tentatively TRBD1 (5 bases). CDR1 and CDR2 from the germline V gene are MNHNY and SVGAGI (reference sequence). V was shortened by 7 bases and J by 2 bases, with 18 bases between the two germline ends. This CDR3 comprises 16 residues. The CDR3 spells CASNPFGGFGNQPQHF. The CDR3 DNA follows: TGTGCCAGCAATCCCTTTGGGGGGTTCGGCAATCAGCCCCAGCATTTT.

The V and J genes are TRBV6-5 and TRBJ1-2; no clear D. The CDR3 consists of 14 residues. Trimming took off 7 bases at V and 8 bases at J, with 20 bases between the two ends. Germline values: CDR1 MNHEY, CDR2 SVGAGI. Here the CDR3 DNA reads TGTGCCAGCACCTCACCTACTGAGCCTTACGGCTACACCTTC. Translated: CASTSPTEPYGYTF.

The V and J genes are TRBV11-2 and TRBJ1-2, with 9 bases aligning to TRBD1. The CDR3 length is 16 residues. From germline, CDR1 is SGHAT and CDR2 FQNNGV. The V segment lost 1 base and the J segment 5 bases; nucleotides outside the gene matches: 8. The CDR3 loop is CASSLAGTGNPYGYTF. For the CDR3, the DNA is TGTGCCAGCAGCTTAGCAGGGACAGGGAACCCATATGGCTACACCTTC.

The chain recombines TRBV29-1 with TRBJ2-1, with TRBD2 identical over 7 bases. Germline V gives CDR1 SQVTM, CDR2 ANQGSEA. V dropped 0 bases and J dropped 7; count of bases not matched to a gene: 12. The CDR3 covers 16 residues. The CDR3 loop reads CSVEDVGGGPRNEQFF. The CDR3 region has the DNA TGCAGCGTTGAAGATGTGGGGGGAGGGCCCCGGAATGAGCAGTTCTTC.

In nucleotides, the CDR3 is TGTGCCAGCACCATAAATAATTGGCGGGGGGGCTACAATGAGCAGTTCTTC. This sequence encodes CASTINNWRGGYNEQFF. The genes are TRBV5-4 and TRBJ2-1, with 9 bases fitting TRBD2. CDR1 is SGHNT, CDR2 YYREEE, per germline (reference sequence). V lost 6 bases and J lost 3; bases outside the gene matches: 13. The CDR3 runs to 17 residues.

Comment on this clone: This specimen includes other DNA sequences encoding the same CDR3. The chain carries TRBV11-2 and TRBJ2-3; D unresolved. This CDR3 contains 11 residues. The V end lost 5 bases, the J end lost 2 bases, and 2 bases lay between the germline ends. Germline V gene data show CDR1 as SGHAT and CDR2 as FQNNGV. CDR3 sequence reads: CASSHTDTQYF. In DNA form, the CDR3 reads TGTGCCAGCAGCCACACAGATACGCAGTATTTT.

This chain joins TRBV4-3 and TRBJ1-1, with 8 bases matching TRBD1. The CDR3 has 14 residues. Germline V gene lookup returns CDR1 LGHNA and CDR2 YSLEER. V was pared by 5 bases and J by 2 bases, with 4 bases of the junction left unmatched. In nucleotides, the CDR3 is TGCGCCAGCAGCACAGGACAGGGAAACACTGAAGCTTTCTTT. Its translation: CASSTGQGNTEAFF.

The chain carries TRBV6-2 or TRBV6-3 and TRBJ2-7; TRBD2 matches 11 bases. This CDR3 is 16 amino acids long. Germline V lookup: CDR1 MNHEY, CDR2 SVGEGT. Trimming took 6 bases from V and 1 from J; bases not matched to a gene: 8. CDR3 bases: TGTGCCAGCAGCCCCCTGACTAGCGGGATTTCCTACGAGCAGTACTTC. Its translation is CASSPLTSGISYEQYF.

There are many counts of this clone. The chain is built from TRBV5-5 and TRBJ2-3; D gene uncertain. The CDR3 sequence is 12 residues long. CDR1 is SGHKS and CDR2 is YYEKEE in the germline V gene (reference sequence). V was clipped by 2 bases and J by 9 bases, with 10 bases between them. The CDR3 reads CASSFIQETQYF. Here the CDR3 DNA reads TGTGCCAGCAGCTTTATCCAAGAGACGCAGTATTTT.